These 5 T cell receptor beta chains came from one sample sequenced in a study of blood T cell repertoires in COVID-19. This table comes from immunoSEQ multiplex PCR, and its TCRdb copy is limited to in-frame clones, with some not included. The table records about 87,000 clones, 80% to 85% of them present only once. Material for sequencing was peripheral blood. These TCRs come from a woman older than 75 with active or convalescent COVID-19.

The chain joins TRBV4-1 to TRBJ1-4; no definite D call. This CDR3 has 12 amino acids. With 3 bases removed from V and 4 bases from J, the gap between germline ends came to 3 bases. The V gene's germline CDR1 is MGHRA and CDR2 YSYEKL. The CDR3 loop is CASSHRNEKLFF. Here the CDR3 DNA reads TGCGCCAGCAGCCACCGTAATGAAAAACTGTTTTTT.

This chain joins TRBV10-1 and TRBJ2-4; a weak D match, TRBD2 (5 bases). The V end lost 6 bases, the J end lost 0 bases, and 15 bases lay between the germline ends. In germline, CDR1 is WNHNN, CDR2 SYGVQD (reference sequence). This CDR3 contains 16 residues. Here the CDR3 DNA reads TGCGCCAGCAGCCAAACTAGGAAACTAGCCAAAAACATTCAGTACTTC. Amino acids: CASSQTRKLAKNIQYF.

The chain recombines TRBV18 with TRBJ1-3; 7 bases map to TRBD1. The CDR3 is 15 residues long. CDR1 and CDR2 from the germline V gene are KGHSH and LQKENI. The V and J ends lost 3 bases and 4 bases, in that order; junction bases with no gene match: 6. In DNA, the CDR3 is TGTGCCAGCTCACCCGACAGGGAGCGGGGAAACACCATATATTTT. Protein sequence: CASSPDRERGNTIYF.

The V gene is TRBV15, the J gene TRBJ1-1; D possibly corresponds to TRBD1 (5 bases). This CDR3 region has 16 residues. CDR1 LNHNV and CDR2 YYDKDF come from the germline V gene (reference sequence). Between the trimmed V and J ends, which lost 4 bases and 0 bases, there was a span of 15 bases. The CDR3, as DNA: TGTGCCACCAGCACAGTAGGGGTTAAGCTGAACACTGAAGCTTTCTTT. Translated: CATSTVGVKLNTEAFF.

The genes are TRBV7-2 and TRBJ2-7; 10 bases line up with TRBD2. The CDR3 spans 14 residues. V lost 5 bases, J lost 3 bases, and 4 bases stayed unmatched. Germline lookup yields CDR1 SGHTA and CDR2 FQGNSA. The DNA for the CDR3 is TGTGCCAGCAGCACTAGCGGGAAAAACTACGAGCAGTACTTC. Its translation is CASSTSGKNYEQYF.